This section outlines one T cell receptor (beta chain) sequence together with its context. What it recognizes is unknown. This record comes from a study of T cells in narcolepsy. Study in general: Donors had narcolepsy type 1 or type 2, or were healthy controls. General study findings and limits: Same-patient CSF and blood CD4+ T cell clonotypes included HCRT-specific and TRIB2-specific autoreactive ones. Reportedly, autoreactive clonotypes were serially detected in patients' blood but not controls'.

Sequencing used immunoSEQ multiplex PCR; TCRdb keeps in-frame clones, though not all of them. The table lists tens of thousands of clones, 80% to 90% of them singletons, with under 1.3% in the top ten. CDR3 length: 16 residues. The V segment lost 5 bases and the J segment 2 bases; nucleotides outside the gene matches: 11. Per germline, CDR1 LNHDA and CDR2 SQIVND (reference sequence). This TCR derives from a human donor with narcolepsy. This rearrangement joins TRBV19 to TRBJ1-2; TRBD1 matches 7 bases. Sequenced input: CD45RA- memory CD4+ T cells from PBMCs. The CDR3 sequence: CASSSRNDRVNYGYTF. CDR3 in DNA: TGTGCCAGTAGTTCCAGGAACGACAGGGTAAACTATGGCTACACCTTC. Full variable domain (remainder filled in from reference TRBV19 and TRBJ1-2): DGGITQSPKYLFRKEGQNVTLSCEQNLNHDAMYWYRQDPGQGLRLIYYSQIVNDFQKGDIAEGYSVSREKKESFPLTVTSAQKNPTAFYLCASSSRNDRVNYGYTFGSGTRLTVV.